The 26 T cell receptor beta chains below come from one sample, sequenced in a study of cytotoxic CD8 clonotypes in ibrutinib-treated CLL. The assay was immunoSEQ multiplex PCR, and TCRdb's table has in-frame clones only and misses some. The data contain 60,000 or so clones, roughly 59% of them singletons. The sequencing here drew on PBMCs, taken after 12 months of ibrutinib treatment. These receptors originate from a human donor with chronic lymphocytic leukemia.

This clone is medium-sized. V gene TRBV4-2 combines with J gene TRBJ2-7; no firm D call. The CDR3 totals 15 residues. V was pared by 1 base and J by 7 bases, with 17 bases between. Germline CDR1 is LGHNA and CDR2 is YNFKEQ. The CDR3 DNA is TGTGCCAGCAGCCAAGGCCTCGGAATTGATCGGGAGCAGTACTTC. Protein sequence: CASSQGLGIDREQYF.

This rearrangement joins TRBV5-1 to TRBJ2-3; 11 bases are a match to TRBD2. Germline assignment: CDR1 SGHRS and CDR2 YFSETQ. V trimming: 7 bases; J trimming: 2 bases; junction bases outside the gene matches: 12. The CDR3 has 17 residues. The CDR3 loop reads CASRSLAGGQITDTQYF. CDR3 coding DNA: TGCGCCAGCCGCTCCCTAGCGGGGGGCCAAATCACAGATACGCAGTATTTT.

The chain has TRBV10-1 and TRBJ2-1; D call uncertain. The CDR3 is 10 residues long. Looked up from germline, CDR1 is WNHNN and CDR2 is SYGVQD (reference sequence). The V gene lost 8 bases and the J gene lost 8 bases, with 7 bases spanning the gap. CDR3 nucleotide sequence: TGCGCCAGCTTTCTCTATGAGCAGTTCTTC. Its protein product is CASFLYEQFF.

This clone was detected many times. The chain has TRBV10-2 and TRBJ1-1; TRBD1 agrees at 8 bases. J lost 5 bases, V lost 5 bases, and 10 bases had no gene match. The germline V gene has CDR1 WSHSY and CDR2 SAAADI. The length of the CDR3 is 15 residues. CDR3 bases: TGCGCCAGCAGTCCCACTCAGGGGGCGAAAACTGAAGCTTTCTTT. As protein: CASSPTQGAKTEAFF.

This clone was recorded only once. The chain carries TRBV28 and TRBJ1-4; D gene ambiguous. Germline V CDR1 and CDR2: MDHEN, SYDVKM. This CDR3 has 17 residues. V lost 6 bases and J 0 bases, leaving 17 bases between the germline ends. CDR3 DNA sequence: TGTGCCAGCAGCCGCGGTAGCGAGTACGCAACTAATGAAAAACTGTTTTTT. Its translation: CASSRGSEYATNEKLFF. The full variable domain, with the rest looked up from reference TRBV28 and TRBJ1-4, is DVKVTQSSRYLVKRTGEKVFLECVQDMDHENMFWYRQDPGLGLRLIYFSYDVKMKEKGDIPEGYSVSREKKERFSLILESASTNQTSMYLCASSRGSEYATNEKLFFGSGTQLSVL.

This clone was observed a few times. This chain links TRBV7-6 with TRBJ2-5; 7 bases are shared with TRBD1. V lost 3 bases to trimming and J lost 5 bases; unmatched junction nucleotides: 15. Germline values: CDR1 SGHVS, CDR2 FNYEAQ. The CDR3 contains 17 residues. The CDR3 DNA is TGTGCCAGCAGCTTTGGGGCCGAGGCAGGGGGACGGGAGACCCAGTACTTC. It yields the protein CASSFGAEAGGRETQYF.

This clone was observed a few times. The gene calls are TRBV7-9 and TRBJ2-2, with no clear D. V was trimmed by 4 bases and J by 4 bases, leaving 13 bases between them. Looked up from germline, CDR1 is SEHNR and CDR2 is FQNEAQ (reference sequence). The CDR3 is 15 residues long. CDR3 in DNA: TGTGCCAGCAGCTCATTAAACACCCCCACCGGGGAGCTGTTTTTT. Protein: CASSSLNTPTGELFF.

Many counts were recorded for this clone. This chain connects TRBV6-5 to TRBJ1-5; D may be TRBD1 (6 bases). Germline V lookup: CDR1 MNHEY, CDR2 SVGAGI. This CDR3 contains 14 residues. V was shortened by 5 bases and J by 7 bases, with 15 bases between the two germline ends. As DNA, the CDR3 is TGTGCCAGCAGTCACACCAGGGGCGGACAGCCCCAGCATTTT. Residues: CASSHTRGGQPQHF.

CDR3 amino acids: CASSMVRVNTEAFF. The CDR3, as DNA: TGTGCCAGTAGTATGGTCCGGGTTAACACTGAAGCTTTCTTT. V usage is TRBV19 and J usage is TRBJ1-1; D uncertain. The V end was cut by 3 bases, the J end by 2 bases, with 10 bases between. This CDR3 is built from 14 residues. The germline V gene encodes CDR1 LNHDA and CDR2 SQIVND (reference sequence).

V gene TRBV6-5 combines with J gene TRBJ1-2; perhaps TRBD1 as D (5 bases). Germline loops: CDR1 MNHEY, CDR2 SVGAGI. Between the trimmed V and J ends, which lost 1 base and 5 bases, there was a span of 11 bases. The CDR3 spans 14 residues. This CDR3 reads CASSYLGHKYGYTF. The CDR3 nucleotides read TGTGCCAGCAGTTACTTGGGGCACAAGTATGGCTACACCTTC.

The chain employs TRBV5-1 and TRBJ1-1, with D possibly matching TRBD1 (5 bases). The germline V and J ends were trimmed by 2 bases and 6 bases, with 17 bases remaining between them. Germline V lookup: CDR1 SGHRS, CDR2 YFSETQ. The CDR3 length is 15 residues. CDR3 residues: CASSFGDRLASEAFF. The CDR3 DNA reads as TGCGCCAGCAGCTTTGGGGACCGATTGGCTTCTGAAGCTTTCTTT.

The chain employs TRBV6-1 and TRBJ2-7; D call uncertain. Germline loops: CDR1 MNHNS, CDR2 SASEGT. Between the trimmed V and J ends, which lost 11 bases and 3 bases, there was a span of 17 bases. The CDR3 is 13 residues long. CDR3 in DNA: TGTGCCGCCTCACCGGGTCTACACTACGAGCAGTACGTC. Protein: CAASPGLHYEQYV.

There are many counts of this clone. The chain recombines TRBV30 with TRBJ1-5; a possible D gene is TRBD1 (6 bases). Germline loops: CDR1 GTSNPN, CDR2 SVGIG (reference sequence). V was trimmed by 0 bases and J by 5 bases, leaving 8 bases between them. The CDR3 is made up of 13 amino acids. CDR3 bases: TGTGCCTGGAGTGTACAGGGAGATCAGCCCCAGCATTTT. Its translation: CAWSVQGDQPQHF.

This clone has just a few counts. This rearrangement joins TRBV28 to TRBJ2-7, with unresolved D. The CDR3 is made up of 11 amino acids. V lost 4 bases and J lost 2, with 3 bases in between. From germline, CDR1 is MDHEN and CDR2 SYDVKM. The CDR3 is CASSSTYEQYV. In DNA, the CDR3 is TGTGCCAGCAGTTCAACCTACGAGCAGTACGTC.

J is TRBJ1-2 and V is TRBV10-3, with 9 bases lining up with TRBD1. This CDR3 spans 12 amino acids. Germline CDR1 and CDR2: ENHRY and SYGVKD. V gave up 9 bases and J gave up 3 bases; unmatched junction bases: 2. The chain's CDR3 is CAMRTGDYGYTF. The CDR3 DNA is TGTGCCATGAGGACAGGGGACTATGGCTACACCTTC.

The chain has TRBV28 and TRBJ1-2; D is unresolved. V lost 5 bases, J lost 5 bases, and 9 bases lay in between. Germline-derived CDR1 and CDR2 are MDHEN and SYDVKM. The CDR3 extends over 12 amino acids. CDR3 sequence reads: CASSDTEYGYTF. CDR3 sequence (DNA): TGTGCCAGCAGTGATACCGAGTATGGCTACACCTTC.

This clone was recorded once. The chain recombines TRBV2 with TRBJ2-5; 8 positions agree with TRBD2. The junction had 5 bases not matched to a gene; V was cut back by 8 bases and J by 3 bases. The length of the CDR3 is 13 residues. Germline CDR1 is SNHLY and CDR2 is FYNNEI. CDR3 amino acids: CASAGGPEETQYF. The CDR3 DNA follows: TGTGCCAGCGCGGGGGGCCCAGAAGAGACCCAGTACTTC.

The V call is TRBV18, the J call TRBJ1-5; possible D gene TRBD1, 6 bases. The V and J ends lost 2 bases and 9 bases respectively, with 11 bases between them. The CDR3 runs 13 residues. Germline loops: CDR1 KGHSH, CDR2 LQKENI. CDR3 in amino acids: CASSPEQGGPQHF. The CDR3 DNA sequence: TGTGCCAGCTCACCAGAACAGGGCGGGCCCCAGCATTTT.

V usage is TRBV10-3 and J usage is TRBJ2-1, with 9 bases fitting TRBD2. The CDR3 runs to 15 residues. The V and J ends lost 2 bases and 4 bases, in that order; junction bases with no gene match: 3. Germline CDR1 and CDR2: ENHRY and SYGVKD. For the CDR3, the DNA is TGTGCCATCAGTGAGGGGACTAGCCCTTACAATGAGCAGTTCTTC. Protein sequence: CAISEGTSPYNEQFF.

V is TRBV7-9 and J is TRBJ2-5; D not resolved. Germline-derived CDR1 and CDR2 are SEHNR and FQNEAQ (reference sequence). Trimming stripped 0 bases from V and 6 bases from J, with 5 bases between. The CDR3 runs 12 residues. CDR3: CASSLASQTQYF. In nucleotides, the CDR3 is TGTGCCAGCAGCTTAGCCAGCCAGACCCAGTACTTC.

The chain recombines TRBV5-6 with TRBJ2-2; the D is unclear. This CDR3 has 15 amino acids. Germline V CDR1 and CDR2: SGHDT, YYEEEE. Trimming left V 4 bases short and J 4 bases short, with 14 bases between. Here the CDR3 DNA reads TGTGCCAGCAGCGGCGCCGGGTACCTCACCGGGGAGCTGTTTTTT. This translates into CASSGAGYLTGELFF.

This clone was counted between two and nine times. This chain joins TRBV5-4 and TRBJ1-2, with TRBD1 matching over 7 bases. Germline V gives CDR1 SGHNT, CDR2 YYREEE (reference sequence). This CDR3 region has 13 residues. The V segment lost 3 bases and the J segment 6 bases; nucleotides outside the gene matches: 5. The CDR3 DNA sequence: TGTGCCAGCAGCTGGGACAGAGGAGATGGCTACACCTTC. Translation: CASSWDRGDGYTF. Based on the CDR3 plus reference TRBV5-4 and TRBJ1-2, the full variable domain is ETGVTQSPTHLIKTRGQQVTLRCSSQSGHNTVSWYQQALGQGPQFIFQYYREEENGRGNFPPRFSGLQFPNYSSELNVNALELDDSALYLCASSWDRGDGYTFGSGTRLTVV.

This clone was counted a few times. As DNA, the CDR3 is TGTGCCAGCAAGAGGACTCGCGGGGGAATTACTAGCACAGATACGCAGTATTTT. This sequence encodes CASKRTRGGITSTDTQYF. The chain links TRBV2 to TRBJ2-3, with 7 bases matching TRBD2. Losses at the gene ends were 7 bases for V and 0 bases for J; bases not matched to a gene: 16. This CDR3 comprises 18 residues. From germline, CDR1 is SNHLY and CDR2 FYNNEI.

V and J are TRBV5-6 and TRBJ2-5; TRBD2 might be the D (6 bases). CDR3 size: 14 residues. V was pared by 3 bases and J by 2 bases, with 11 bases between. CDR1 is SGHDT and CDR2 is YYEEEE in the germline V gene. The CDR3 DNA follows: TGTGCCAGCAGCTCTGGGACTCGTCAAGAGACCCAGTACTTC. Translation gives CASSSGTRQETQYF.

The gene calls are TRBV19 and TRBJ1-5; tentatively, D is TRBD1 (5 bases). The CDR3 length is 15 residues. The V end lost 4 bases, the J end lost 7 bases, and 17 bases lay between the germline ends. Germline CDR1 reads LNHDA; CDR2 reads SQIVND (reference sequence). CDR3: CASSTTLGTRQPQHF. The DNA of the CDR3 is TGTGCCAGTAGTACCACCCTAGGGACCAGACAGCCCCAGCATTTT.

CDR3 amino acids: CASSLAPWQGAEYGYTF. CDR3 DNA sequence: TGTGCCAGCAGCTTGGCGCCGTGGCAGGGGGCAGAGTATGGCTACACCTTC. V is TRBV5-6 and J is TRBJ1-2; 8 bases align to TRBD1. CDR1 and CDR2 from the germline V gene are SGHDT and YYEEEE. Germline trimming cut 0 bases from V and 5 bases from J; bases unmatched to any gene: 12. The CDR3 contains 17 residues.